The entry below describes one TCR beta chain. Its target antigen remains unknown. Nothing much larger sits one base from this clone, and base qualities are not available. Each donor gave one peripheral blood draw, about 100 mL on average, collected into heparinised tubes. A BD FACSAria II was used to sort naive, central memory, regulatory and stem cell-like memory CD4+ T cells with a panel that included CD45RO, CCR7, CD25, CD127, CD95 and CD27. Purity was above 95% for every sorted population. PBMCs were separated immediately by Lymphoprep density gradient centrifugation and were stained directly, without being cultured. Samples were stained and sorted in pairs, with one healthy donor and one patient per experiment, so that batch effects were minimized. The entire amount of isolated RNA was reverse transcribed using the High Capacity cDNA Reverse Transcription Kit, so the sequenced TCRB transcripts were expressed ones. Deep immunoSEQ sequencing was applied to naive, central memory and regulatory T cell samples, giving an average of about 3.57 million total reads per sample. Sorted cells were lysed in RLT buffer, and RNA was extracted using DNase-treated RNeasy Micro or Mini kits according to cell number. Each cell subset was processed on its own to prevent cross-contamination, while patient and healthy donor samples were processed together. Using the immunoSEQ multiplex PCR, TCRB sequences were amplified from cDNA into 87-bp fragments spanning the CDR3 region. Sequencing of the amplicons was done on the Illumina HiSeq platform. The paper's processing steps were these. PCR bias was corrected computationally using synthetic template baselines, and reads within Hamming distance 2 were collapsed, with unmergeable singletons discarded. Reads were aligned against IMGT so that V, D and J genes, CDR3 length and insertions or deletions at six rearrangement sites could be assigned. Within each subset, clonotype counts were normalized to the number of sorted cells before true diversity and Gini coefficients were calculated with the tcR R package. The overlap coefficient, calculated on TCRB nucleotide sequences, was used to quantify repertoire sharing. TCRdb limited this immuneACCESS table to in-frame rearrangements with V and J called. A share of clones is missing; checked studies link under half to unresolved V genes, and the rest is unexplained. V, J and clone size are those of that table, while D and trimming were read from the DNA. This sample has about 180,000 clones in its table, and around 13% of those were observed once. About 0.58% of the sample is in the top ten clones.

This sample is part of a study of beta chain features in type 1 diabetes (dated by TCRdb to between 2017 and 2018). Study-level background: Mean age, gender distribution, total cell number and subset yield were not different between patients and healthy donors. A total of roughly 99 million sorted cells were examined across all samples, and the number of cells per subset was strongly correlated with RNA yield. In the study, recently diagnosed type 1 diabetes patients and matched healthy donors were compared on the TCRB repertoires of their sorted circulating CD4+ T cell subsets. Regulatory and stem cell-like memory subsets were isolated from only 8 patients and about 8 healthy donors, whereas naive and central memory subsets came from all 30 or so donors.

Study-wide conclusions, independent of this receptor: In all four CD4+ subsets, TCRB CDR3 length was moderately but significantly shorter in type 1 diabetes patients. Shorter templates might have been favored by PCR, but patient and control samples were amplified and corrected together, so both groups would have been affected equally by any skew. Sequencing cDNA rather than genomic DNA could over-represent highly expressing activated cells, although activation and CD3 levels did not differ between groups. HLA sub-analyses involved small numbers of individuals, so any influence of HLA type on TCRB rearrangement remained unresolved. Patients with type 1 diabetes made fewer insertions and deleted more nucleotides at VDJ recombination sites, implying thymic rearrangement abnormalities. Naive, central memory and regulatory TCRB repertoires appeared more similar among patients than among healthy donors.

The germline V gene encodes CDR1 ENHRY and CDR2 SYGVKD. V is shortened by 8 bases, J by 4 bases, and the region joining them spans 14 bases. The CDR3, cysteine through phenylalanine, is 13 amino acids long. The only DNA kept is the CDR3, 39 bases in frame from the first base. Sequences were obtained from central memory CD4+ T cells from blood. This receptor was identified in a woman aged 18-29 years in good health. This chain joins TRBV10-3 to TRBJ2-5; TRBD2 is a weak D gene call, 5 bases matching. In nucleotide form, the sequence is TGTGCCATCGGGTCCGGAGAGGGAGAGACCCAGTACTTC. Translation gives CAIGSGEGETQYF.